A single sample gave rise to the 26 T cell receptor beta chains below, sequenced in a study of graft-versus-host responses after intestinal transplantation (dated by TCRdb to about 2021). The library was obtained by the immunoSEQ multiplex PCR assay. As stored in TCRdb, this immuneACCESS dataset retains in-frame rearrangements with V and J assigned. A fraction of the clones does not appear; measured against another copy, unresolved V genes explain less than half of the discrepancy, and the remainder lacks a known reason. The sample data list 90,000 to 150,000 clones, and roughly 93% of these were observed just once. The ten largest clones take up around 0.12% of the sample. Sample time point, as interpreted from the label and publication: cells obtained before transplantation from donor or recipient. For these receptors, no antigen is known. The material sequenced was unstimulated CD4+ T cells sorted from spleen or lymph node cells, taken before intestinal transplant. The source is a human donor who received an intestinal transplant.

The chain couples TRBV5-1 to TRBJ2-3, with 10 bases matching TRBD2. J was trimmed by 3 bases and V by 4 bases; bases with no gene match: 8. CDR3 size: 16 residues. Germline CDR1 is SGHRS and CDR2 is YFSETQ. CDR3 nucleotides: TGCGCCAGCAGCCCAGCGGGAGGGCCGAAGACAGATACGCAGTATTTT. Protein sequence: CASSPAGGPKTDTQYF.

The chain uses TRBV10-1 and TRBJ2-1, with 12 bases lining up with TRBD2. With 7 bases clipped from V and 7 bases from J, the junction kept 8 bases outside the gene matches. The CDR3 covers 15 residues. Germline V gene sequence: CDR1 WNHNN, CDR2 SYGVQD (reference sequence). In nucleotides, the CDR3 is TGCGCCAGCACCGAAGGACTAGCGGGAAAGAATGAGCAGTTCTTC. Its protein product is CASTEGLAGKNEQFF.

J is TRBJ2-3 and V is TRBV12-5, with 10 nucleotides matching TRBD1. The CDR3 is 19 residues long. Germline CDR1 reads LGHNT; CDR2 reads FRNRAP. V lost 7 bases and J lost 1; bases outside the gene matches: 17. CDR3 coding DNA: TGTGCTAGTGCTTCCCGGGACCGGGACAGGGGATGGGGCACAGATACGCAGTATTTT. It yields the protein CASASRDRDRGWGTDTQYF.

The chain is built from TRBV9 and TRBJ2-1, with 9 nucleotides matching TRBD2. Germline V gene data show CDR1 as SGDLS and CDR2 as YYNGEE. Losses at the gene ends were 3 bases for V and 0 bases for J; bases not matched to a gene: 7. This CDR3 contains 17 residues. DNA of the CDR3: TGTGCCAGCAGCGCCGGACTAGCGCCGAGCTCCTACAATGAGCAGTTCTTC. Translating gives CASSAGLAPSSYNEQFF.

The chain recombines TRBV30 with TRBJ2-2; D might be TRBD1 (5 bases). CDR1 and CDR2 from the germline V gene are GTSNPN and SVGIG (reference sequence). CDR3 length: 13 amino acids. V was shortened by 4 bases and J by 4 bases, with 10 bases between the two germline ends. In DNA form, the CDR3 reads TGTGCCTGGATGGGGCTTGGCACCGGGGAGCTGTTTTTT. Its protein product is CAWMGLGTGELFF.

V is TRBV19 and J is TRBJ1-3; no clear D. Trimming shortened V by 3 bases and J by 1 base, and 7 bases separated the two germline ends. The CDR3 covers 14 residues. From germline, CDR1 is LNHDA and CDR2 SQIVND (reference sequence). The CDR3 here is CASSIAVSGNTIYF. The CDR3 DNA reads as TGTGCCAGTAGTATTGCGGTGTCTGGAAACACCATATATTTT.

The J gene is TRBJ2-7, the V gene TRBV4-1; 8 positions match TRBD2. CDR3 size: 17 residues. J was trimmed by 0 bases and V by 1 base; bases with no gene match: 8. CDR1 is MGHRA and CDR2 is YSYEKL in the germline V gene. The CDR3 coding sequence is TGCGCCAGCAGCCAAGCACCCCACGGGAGGGTCTCCTACGAGCAGTACTTC. It translates to CASSQAPHGRVSYEQYF.

The chain uses TRBV18 and TRBJ2-7, with a weak D call TRBD2 (5 bases). Germline V gene lookup returns CDR1 KGHSH and CDR2 LQKENI. V lost 3 bases and J 0 bases, leaving 12 bases between the germline ends. The CDR3 runs to 15 residues. CDR3 sequence (DNA): TGTGCCAGCTCACCCGGACTGGGAAGCTCCTACGAGCAGTACTTC. Protein: CASSPGLGSSYEQYF. Full variable domain (outside the CDR3, taken from reference TRBV18 and TRBJ2-7): NAGVMQNPRHLVRRRGQEARLRCSPMKGHSHVYWYRQLPEEGLKFMVYLQKENIIDESGMPKERFSAEFPKEGPSILRIQQVVRGDSAAYFCASSPGLGSSYEQYFGPGTRLTVT.

This chain joins TRBV2 and TRBJ1-4; weak D call: TRBD1 (5 bases). Germline V CDR1 and CDR2: SNHLY, FYNNEI. The CDR3 has 14 amino acids. V lost 7 bases and J 5 bases, leaving 14 bases between the germline ends. The CDR3 spells CASIYDRPNEKLFF. CDR3 in DNA: TGTGCCAGCATATATGACAGACCCAATGAAAAACTGTTTTTT.

The chain links TRBV7-2 to TRBJ2-7, with 8 bases aligning to TRBD2. Germline CDR1 and CDR2: SGHTA and FQGNSA. With V trimmed by 5 bases and J by 4 bases, 10 bases remained unmatched. This CDR3 is 15 amino acids long. The CDR3: CASSPQGLGTYEQYF. In DNA, the CDR3 is TGTGCCAGCAGCCCCCAGGGACTAGGGACGTACGAGCAGTACTTC.

V and J are TRBV6-1 and TRBJ2-3, with TRBD2 matching over 13 bases. The CDR3 sequence is 15 residues long. V gave up 5 bases and J gave up 6 bases; unmatched junction bases: 5. The V gene's germline CDR1 is MNHNS and CDR2 SASEGT. The CDR3 DNA reads as TGTGCCAGCAGTCCGGGACTAGCGGGAACTGATACGCAGTATTTT. This codes for CASSPGLAGTDTQYF.

The gene calls are TRBV28 and TRBJ1-2, with D unclear. The V end was cut by 4 bases, the J end by 8 bases, with 11 bases between. The CDR3 runs to 12 residues. From germline, CDR1 is MDHEN and CDR2 SYDVKM. CDR3 DNA: TGTGCCAGCAGTTGGTCGGGCGGGGGCTACACCTTC. This translates into CASSWSGGGYTF.

This rearrangement joins TRBV5-1 to TRBJ2-7; 11 bases match TRBD2. The CDR3 is 14 residues long. V shed 4 bases, J shed 4 bases, and the junction held 4 bases outside the gene matches. Looked up from germline, CDR1 is SGHRS and CDR2 is YFSETQ. This chain's CDR3 is CASSPGLAVYEQYF. The CDR3 DNA sequence: TGCGCCAGCAGCCCGGGACTAGCGGTATACGAGCAGTACTTC.

CDR3 residues: CAWSVGFGPSYTF. In DNA form, the CDR3 reads TGTGCCTGGAGTGTAGGGTTCGGACCTAGCTACACCTTC. The chain joins TRBV30 to TRBJ1-2; D remains ambiguous. Trimming removed 0 bases at V and 9 bases at J, with 14 bases between. Germline V gene lookup returns CDR1 GTSNPN and CDR2 SVGIG (reference sequence). The CDR3 extends over 13 amino acids.

The chain has TRBV5-4 and TRBJ2-3, with 7 nucleotides matching TRBD2. Germline V gives CDR1 SGHNT, CDR2 YYREEE (reference sequence). There are 14 residues in the CDR3. V gave up 5 bases and J gave up 2 bases; unmatched junction bases: 5. The CDR3 DNA reads TGTGCCAGCAGGGCGGGGGTTATCACAGATACGCAGTATTTT. Encoded protein: CASRAGVITDTQYF.

This clone occurred once. This chain joins TRBV14 and TRBJ2-5; the D is unclear. Deletions cut 2 bases from V and 0 bases from J, with 10 bases between. Per the germline V gene, CDR1 is SGHDN and CDR2 is FVKESK. The CDR3 sequence is 15 residues long. The CDR3 is CASSQLGRYQETQYF. CDR3 coding DNA: TGTGCCAGCAGCCAACTCGGACGCTACCAAGAGACCCAGTACTTC.

The genes are TRBV2 and TRBJ2-6; unclear D gene. The V gene's germline CDR1 is SNHLY and CDR2 FYNNEI. Trimming took 7 bases from V and 0 from J, leaving 10 bases between them. The CDR3 runs to 15 residues. The CDR3 loop reads CASNVGPSGANVLTF. The DNA for the CDR3 is TGTGCCAGCAACGTTGGCCCCTCTGGGGCCAACGTCCTGACTTTC. The full variable domain, completed using reference TRBV2 and TRBJ2-6, is EPEVTQTPSHQVTQMGQEVILRCVPISNHLYFYWYRQILGQKVEFLVSFYNNEISEKSEIFDDQFSVERPDGSNFTLKIRSTKLEDSAMYFCASNVGPSGANVLTFGAGSRLTVL.

The chain links TRBV7-9 to TRBJ2-5; D may be TRBD2 (5 bases). The J call may not be correct, given that the DNA end is closer to TRBJ2-7. The length of the CDR3 is 14 residues. Germline CDR1 and CDR2: SEHNR and FQNEAQ (reference sequence). The CDR3 spells CASSLRGETYEQYF. For the CDR3, the DNA is TGTGCCAGCAGCTTACGTGGGGAGACCTACGAGCAGTACTTC.

The V call is TRBV11-2, the J call TRBJ2-1; D is ambiguous. V lost 3 bases to trimming and J lost 8 bases, with 8 bases between them. CDR3 length: 12 residues. The germline V gene has CDR1 SGHAT and CDR2 FQNNGV. As DNA, the CDR3 is TGTGCCAGCAGCTTGGATAAGTATGAGCAGTTCTTC. Its translation is CASSLDKYEQFF.

The CDR3 reads CASNPRGAGNQPQHF. The CDR3 coding sequence is TGTGCCAGCAATCCTAGGGGGGCCGGCAATCAGCCCCAGCATTTT. The V gene is TRBV27, the J gene TRBJ1-5; tentatively, D is TRBD1 (6 bases). The germline gives CDR1 MNHEY, CDR2 SMNVEV (reference sequence). The CDR3 runs 15 residues. The V gene lost 7 bases and the J gene lost 2 bases, with 15 bases spanning the gap.

The V gene is TRBV15, the J gene TRBJ1-1; possible D gene TRBD1, 6 bases. CDR1 and CDR2 from the germline V gene are LNHNV and YYDKDF (reference sequence). The CDR3 spans 14 residues. V shed 2 bases and J shed 2 bases, with 9 bases lying between them. The CDR3 sequence is CATSRPGVNTEAFF. The CDR3 nucleotides are TGTGCCACCAGCAGACCAGGGGTTAACACTGAAGCTTTCTTT. The whole variable domain, filled in from reference TRBV15 and TRBJ1-1, reads DAMVIQNPRYQVTQFGKPVTLSCSQTLNHNVMYWYQQKSSQAPKLLFHYYDKDFNNEADTPDNFQSRRPNTSFCFLDIRSPGLGDTAMYLCATSRPGVNTEAFFGQGTRLTVV.

The V and J genes are TRBV28 and TRBJ1-5; D is unresolved. Germline V gene data show CDR1 as MDHEN and CDR2 as SYDVKM. CDR3 length equals 15 residues. Trimming left V 3 bases short and J 9 bases short, with 18 bases between. The CDR3 protein is CASSLLGSVGLPQHF. In DNA form, the CDR3 reads TGTGCCAGCAGTTTGCTGGGGTCCGTCGGTTTGCCCCAGCATTTT.

The chain employs TRBV5-4 and TRBJ2-3; D might be TRBD1 (5 bases). The CDR3 is 13 amino acids. The V end was cut by 4 bases, the J end by 4 bases, with 10 bases between. CDR1 and CDR2 (germline): SGHNT, YYREEE (reference sequence). This CDR3 reads CASSPSGSDTQYF. The CDR3, as DNA: TGTGCCAGCAGCCCCTCAGGGTCAGATACGCAGTATTTT.

This clone was observed a single time. This chain connects TRBV9 to TRBJ1-2; the D is unclear. V was clipped by 0 bases and J by 3 bases, with 12 bases between them. The CDR3 runs to 15 residues. Germline assignment: CDR1 SGDLS and CDR2 YYNGEE. The CDR3: CASSVEPGLHYGYTF. The CDR3, as DNA: TGTGCCAGCAGCGTAGAGCCGGGATTGCACTATGGCTACACCTTC.

The gene calls are TRBV7-2 and TRBJ1-2; 8 nucleotides agree with TRBD1. CDR3 length: 13 residues. The V gene's germline CDR1 is SGHTA and CDR2 FQGNSA. V was clipped by 4 bases and J by 7 bases; unmatched bases: 5. The CDR3, as DNA: TGTGCCAGCAGCTCCTACAGGGGGTTTGGCTACACCTTC. It encodes CASSSYRGFGYTF.

The chain combines TRBV4-2 with TRBJ1-1, with 7 bases fitting TRBD1. J gave up 1 base and V 8 bases, and 13 bases lay outside the gene matches. The germline V gene has CDR1 LGHNA and CDR2 YNFKEQ. The CDR3 consists of 16 residues. In DNA form, the CDR3 reads TGTGCCAGCCACCCTCAGGGGGGGTGGGGGAACACTGAAGCTTTCTTT. Protein product: CASHPQGGWGNTEAFF.